By sample share, the clone carrying this T cell receptor beta chain is large. The repertoire was sequenced with immunoSEQ multiplex PCR; TCRdb's copy has only in-frame clones and lacks some. The sample shows approximately 90,000 clones, about 83% of them seen only once. This sample was taken from a study of blood T cell repertoires in COVID-19. In the study overall: The cDNA or gDNA used as material had been derived from T cells, B-cell-depleted T cells, or PBMCs.

The V segment lost 5 bases and the J segment 0 bases; nucleotides outside the gene matches: 10. Germline V gives CDR1 LNHDA, CDR2 SQIVND (reference sequence). The CDR3 consists of 18 residues. Sequencing input: peripheral blood. This TCR was sampled from a man aged 70-80 years with COVID-19, enrolled during active disease. The chain carries TRBV19 and TRBJ2-6; TRBD1 agrees at 7 bases. CDR3 region: CASSVPTGTGSGANVLTF. CDR3 nucleotides: TGTGCCAGTAGTGTGCCGACAGGGACCGGCTCTGGGGCCAACGTCCTGACTTTC.